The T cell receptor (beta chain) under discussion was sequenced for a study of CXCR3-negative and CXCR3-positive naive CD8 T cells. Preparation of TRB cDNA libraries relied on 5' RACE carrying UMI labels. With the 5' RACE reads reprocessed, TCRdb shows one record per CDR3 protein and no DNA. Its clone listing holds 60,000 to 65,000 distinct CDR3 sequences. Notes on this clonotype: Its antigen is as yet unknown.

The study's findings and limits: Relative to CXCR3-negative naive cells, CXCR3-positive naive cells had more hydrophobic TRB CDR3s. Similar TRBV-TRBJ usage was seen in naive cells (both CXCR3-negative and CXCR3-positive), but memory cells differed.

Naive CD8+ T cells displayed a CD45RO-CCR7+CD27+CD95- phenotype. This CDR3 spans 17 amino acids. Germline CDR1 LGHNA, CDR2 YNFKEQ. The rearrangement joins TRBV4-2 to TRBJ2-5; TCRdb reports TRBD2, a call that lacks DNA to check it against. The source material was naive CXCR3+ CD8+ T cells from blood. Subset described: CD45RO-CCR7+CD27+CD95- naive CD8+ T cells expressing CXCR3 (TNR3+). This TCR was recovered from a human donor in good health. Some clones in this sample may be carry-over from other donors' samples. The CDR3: CASSQDQSGGLEETQYF.